The 10 T cell receptor beta chains below were found in one sample sequenced in a study of response to subunit inactivated influenza vaccine. TCRdb re-derived calls from the RT-PCR reads in MiXCR, one entry per CDR3 protein. Of 450,000 to 550,000 distinct CDR3 sequences in the sample, less than 30% were seen once. The sequencing used CD4+ T cells sorted from PBMCs, collected 4 to 6 days after vaccination. These receptors were collected from a man over 45 who received an inactivated influenza vaccine.

This clonotype has ten or more counts. The rearrangement uses TRBV12-3 or TRBV12-4 and TRBJ2-7, with unresolved D. The CDR3 has 12 amino acids. Trimming removed 8 bases from V and 5 bases from J, with 13 bases in between. The CDR3 coding sequence is TGTGCCAGCCGCTCCGCATGGAACGAGCAGTACTTC. Translated, it gives CASRSAWNEQYF.

The V call is TRBV20-1, the J call TRBJ2-3; TRBD2 agrees at 7 bases. V trimming: 0 bases; J trimming: 4 bases; junction bases outside the gene matches: 4. The CDR3 is 14 residues long. Germline loops: CDR1 DFQATT, CDR2 SNEGSKA (reference sequence). The CDR3 spells CSARDSLAADTQYF. DNA of the CDR3: TGCAGTGCTAGAGATTCCCTAGCGGCAGATACGCAGTATTTT.

The gene calls are TRBV11-1 and TRBJ2-1; D perhaps matches TRBD1 (5 bases). The V gene's germline CDR1 is SGHAT and CDR2 FQDESV (reference sequence). The CDR3 spans 18 residues. The V gene lost 1 base and the J gene lost 7 bases, with 23 bases spanning the gap. The CDR3 DNA sequence: TGTGCCAGCAGCTTAGGTCCACACACGAGGTTAAAGGGGAATGAGCAGTTCTTC. Translated: CASSLGPHTRLKGNEQFF. The full variable domain, completed using reference TRBV11-1 and TRBJ2-1, is EAEVAQSPRYKITEKSQAVAFWCDPISGHATLYWYRQILGQGPELLVQFQDESVVDDSQLPKDRFSAERLKGVDSTLKIQPAELGDSAMYLCASSLGPHTRLKGNEQFFGPGTRLTVL.

This clonotype was counted a few times. This rearrangement joins TRBV4-1 to TRBJ2-7; D gene ambiguous. Germline lookup yields CDR1 MGHRA and CDR2 YSYEKL. The CDR3 covers 15 residues. Trimming pared 2 bases from V and 0 bases from J, leaving 11 bases between. DNA for the CDR3: TGCGCCAGCAGCCAACTCGCCTTCAGCTCCTACGAGCAGTACTTC. It specifies CASSQLAFSSYEQYF.

This clonotype came up many times. The chain recombines TRBV6-2 or TRBV6-3 with TRBJ1-1; weak D call: TRBD1 (5 bases). The CDR3 runs 15 residues. The germline V gene has CDR1 MNHEY and CDR2 SVGEGT. V dropped 2 bases and J dropped 6 bases, with 16 bases sitting between them. The CDR3 region is CASSYQQGGGSEAFF. As DNA, the CDR3 is TGTGCCAGCAGTTACCAGCAGGGAGGTGGTTCTGAAGCTTTCTTT.

This rearrangement joins TRBV6-1 to TRBJ1-5; TRBD1 is a possible D gene (5 bases). The CDR3 contains 14 residues. In germline, CDR1 is MNHNS, CDR2 SASEGT. Trimming took off 4 bases at V and 2 bases at J, with 9 bases between the two ends. In nucleotides, the CDR3 is TGTGCCAGCAGTGCCGGGGCGGGCAATCAGCCCCAGCATTTT. This gives the protein CASSAGAGNQPQHF.

This clonotype was seen only a few times. The gene calls are TRBV2 and TRBJ2-4; D not resolved. CDR1 and CDR2 from the germline V gene are SNHLY and FYNNEI. Deletions cut 6 bases from V and 2 bases from J, with 8 bases between. The CDR3 spans 13 residues. This CDR3 is CASRVATKNIQYF. For the CDR3, the DNA is TGTGCCAGCAGAGTGGCCACCAAAAACATTCAGTACTTC.

This chain connects TRBV5-1 to TRBJ2-7; D is ambiguous. This CDR3 is built from 12 residues. CDR1 and CDR2 (germline): SGHRS, YFSETQ. Deletions cut 3 bases from V and 2 bases from J, with 6 bases between. The CDR3 nucleotides read TGCGCCAGCAGCTCTAACACCTACGAGCAGTACTTC. Translating gives CASSSNTYEQYF.

This clonotype was observed at least ten times. The V gene is TRBV29-1, the J gene TRBJ2-7, with TRBD2 matching over 14 bases. Germline lookup yields CDR1 SQVTM and CDR2 ANQGSEA. The CDR3 spans 15 residues. After removal of 4 bases from V and 5 bases from J, the junction contained 7 bases not matched to a gene. In nucleotides, the CDR3 is TGCAGCGTTGGGTCGGGACTAGCGGGAGCTCACGAGCAGTACTTC. This encodes CSVGSGLAGAHEQYF.

This clonotype came up many times. The chain recombines TRBV15 with TRBJ2-1; D ambiguous. Germline V gene lookup returns CDR1 LNHNV and CDR2 YYDKDF (reference sequence). The V gene lost 1 base and the J gene lost 6 bases, with 16 bases spanning the gap. CDR3 length equals 16 residues. DNA for the CDR3: TGTGCCACCAGCAGAGTTAACCAGTGGGCCCTCAATGAGCAGTTCTTC. As protein: CATSRVNQWALNEQFF.